The 25 T cell receptor beta chains listed next were all sequenced from one sample in a study of blood T cells in healthy people across ages. The second PCR ran about 6 to 11 cycles with a sample-barcoded 5' primer and J-beta primers. Each CDR3 protein gets one entry after TCRdb re-called the 5' RACE reads with MiXCR. The repertoire consists of about 400,000 distinct CDR3 sequences, with roughly half occurring once and the leading ten covering approximately 51%. Sequenced input: blood. Every receptor here comes from a man in his fifties or sixties in good health.

This rearrangement joins TRBV20-1 to TRBJ2-1, with TRBD1 identical over 8 bases. There are 17 residues in the CDR3. Trimming cost V 1 base and J 0 bases; bases outside gene matches: 8. Germline-derived CDR1 and CDR2 are DFQATT and SNEGSKA (reference sequence). The CDR3 DNA is TGCAGTGCTAGAGGACAGGGGCCCCAAATCTCCTACAATGAGCAGTTCTTC. It is translated as CSARGQGPQISYNEQFF.

The chain has TRBV6-2 or TRBV6-3 and TRBJ2-1, with 15 bases lining up with TRBD2. The germline V gene has CDR1 MNHEY and CDR2 SVGEGT. The junction had 14 bases not matched to a gene; V was cut back by 0 bases and J by 2 bases. The CDR3 runs to 22 residues. The CDR3 DNA reads TGTGCCAGCAGTTACTCCACACAAGGGGGACTAGCGGGGGGAACGACCTACAATGAGCAGTTCTTC. Translated: CASSYSTQGGLAGGTTYNEQFF.

Written as DNA, the CDR3 is TGTGCCAGCAGCTCAAGGACAGGAGGAACAGATACGCAGTATTTT. It specifies CASSSRTGGTDTQYF. This chain uses TRBV7-2 with TRBJ2-3, with TRBD1 matching over 7 bases. With 4 bases clipped from V and 3 bases from J, the junction kept 7 bases outside the gene matches. CDR3 length: 15 amino acids. Germline assignment: CDR1 SGHTA and CDR2 FQGNSA.

V gene TRBV28 combines with J gene TRBJ1-2, with TRBD1 as a possible D gene (5 bases). Germline-derived CDR1 and CDR2 are MDHEN and SYDVKM. The CDR3 has 17 residues. Trimming took 7 bases from V and 6 from J, leaving 27 bases between them. DNA of the CDR3: TGTGCCAGCAACCCGGTGGGCAGGGTGAGGCTTTCGGATGGCTACACCTTC. Encoded protein: CASNPVGRVRLSDGYTF.

The J gene is TRBJ2-7, the V gene TRBV11-1; D is possibly TRBD2 (8 bases). The CDR3 sequence is 14 residues long. Trimming cost V 3 bases and J 6 bases, with 15 bases left between them. Germline V gene lookup returns CDR1 SGHAT and CDR2 FQDESV (reference sequence). CDR3 region: CASSFGRGLSEQYF. CDR3 DNA sequence: TGTGCCAGCAGCTTCGGGAGGGGGCTAAGCGAGCAGTACTTC.

The V gene is TRBV10-1, the J gene TRBJ2-1, with TRBD1 matching over 8 bases. The V gene's germline CDR1 is WNHNN and CDR2 SYGVQD (reference sequence). This CDR3 spans 15 amino acids. Germline trimming cut 4 bases from V and 7 bases from J; bases unmatched to any gene: 9. CDR3 DNA: TGCGCCAGCAGTGGTTACAGGGGGTCTAGGAATGAGCAGTTCTTC. As protein: CASSGYRGSRNEQFF.

This sequence joins TRBV28 and TRBJ2-4; D is perhaps TRBD2 (6 bases). Germline CDR1 reads MDHEN; CDR2 reads SYDVKM. Deletions cut 7 bases from V and 13 bases from J, with 14 bases between. This CDR3 contains 11 residues. CDR3 amino acids: CASTPGVEQYF. DNA of the CDR3: TGTGCCAGCACCCCGGGGGTGGAGCAGTACTTC.

The gene calls are TRBV24-1 and TRBJ2-5; D not resolved. The CDR3 has 13 amino acids. Germline V gene data show CDR1 as KGHDR and CDR2 as SFDVKD. Trimming took 0 bases from V and 5 from J, leaving 6 bases between them. This CDR3 is CATSDLYGETQYF. The DNA for the CDR3 is TGTGCCACCAGTGATTTGTATGGGGAGACCCAGTACTTC.

The chain links TRBV6-5 to TRBJ1-2, with 7 bases matching TRBD1. The V segment lost 10 bases and the J segment 5 bases; nucleotides outside the gene matches: 13. This CDR3 is 14 amino acids long. Germline CDR1 is MNHEY and CDR2 is SVGAGI. The CDR3 bases are TGTGCCATCGGTCCCCGGGACAGTCTATATGGCTACACCTTC. This gives the protein CAIGPRDSLYGYTF.

This chain joins TRBV29-1 and TRBJ2-2; 7 nucleotides line up with TRBD1. The CDR3 has 15 residues. CDR1 is SQVTM, CDR2 ANQGSEA, per germline. Losses at the gene ends were 7 bases for V and 1 base for J; bases not matched to a gene: 9. The CDR3 region has the DNA TGCAGCGCCACCCTCGCAGGGGGGAACACCGGGGAGCTGTTTTTT. Protein sequence: CSATLAGGNTGELFF.

This clonotype has a handful of counts. This chain joins TRBV6-5 and TRBJ2-1; D might be TRBD1 (5 bases). The germline V gene encodes CDR1 MNHEY and CDR2 SVGAGI. V dropped 5 bases and J dropped 2 bases, with 10 bases sitting between them. The CDR3 extends over 14 amino acids. The CDR3 DNA is TGTGCCAGCAGTGATGCCAGGGCCTACAATGAGCAGTTCTTC. Protein: CASSDARAYNEQFF.

The chain links TRBV7-2 to TRBJ2-7; 11 nucleotides align to TRBD2. Germline CDR1 reads SGHTA; CDR2 reads FQGNSA. Trimming removed 9 bases from V and 4 bases from J; junction bases left unmatched: 14. This CDR3 has 16 amino acids. This chain's CDR3 is CASSGRAGPVGYEQYF. The CDR3 DNA reads TGTGCCAGTAGCGGGAGGGCCGGGCCGGTGGGTTACGAGCAGTACTTC.

At least ten counts were recorded for this clonotype. The genes are TRBV27 and TRBJ2-3; perhaps TRBD2 as D (5 bases). This CDR3 is built from 15 residues. Germline lookup yields CDR1 MNHEY and CDR2 SMNVEV (reference sequence). Trimming removed 1 base at V and 0 bases at J, with 8 bases between. The CDR3 sequence: CASSLLAPSTDTQYF. CDR3 nucleotide sequence: TGTGCCAGCAGTTTATTAGCGCCTAGCACAGATACGCAGTATTTT.

The chain employs TRBV25-1 and TRBJ2-7; no reliable D call. V lost 2 bases, J lost 6 bases, and 11 bases lay in between. Looked up from germline, CDR1 is MGHDK and CDR2 is SYGVNS. This CDR3 comprises 13 residues. The CDR3 reads CASSEGQPSEQYF. The CDR3 DNA is TGTGCCAGCAGTGAAGGGCAGCCCAGCGAGCAGTACTTC.

CDR3 protein: CATSRDSGGDTQYF. DNA of the CDR3: TGTGCCACCAGCAGAGATAGCGGGGGAGATACGCAGTATTTT. The chain carries TRBV15 and TRBJ2-3, with 9 bases fitting TRBD2. The CDR3 is 14 amino acids. The ends lost 0 bases at V and 5 bases at J; junction bases unmatched: 0. Germline V gene sequence: CDR1 LNHNV, CDR2 YYDKDF (reference sequence). Filled out from reference TRBV15 and TRBJ2-3, the complete variable domain reads DAMVIQNPRYQVTQFGKPVTLSCSQTLNHNVMYWYQQKSSQAPKLLFHYYDKDFNNEADTPDNFQSRRPNTSFCFLDIRSPGLGDTAMYLCATSRDSGGDTQYFGPGTRLTVL.

This clonotype was recorded a few times. A much more abundant neighbour one base away suggests this may be a read error. The chain carries TRBV10-3 and TRBJ2-7; D is unresolved. CDR1 ENHRY and CDR2 SYGVKD come from the germline V gene. V was shortened by 4 bases and J by 1 base, with 2 bases between the two germline ends. This CDR3 contains 11 residues. The CDR3 here is CAISGSYEQYF. As DNA, the CDR3 is TGTGCCATCAGTGGGTCCTACGAGCAGTACTTC.

The CDR3, as DNA: TGTGCCAGCAGACGTACCGGACTAGCGGGGGGCCCATCGCAAGAGACCCAGTACTTC. It specifies CASRRTGLAGGPSQETQYF. The rearrangement joins TRBV27 to TRBJ2-5; TRBD2 matches 14 bases. The germline CDR1 and CDR2 sequences are MNHEY and SMNVEV (reference sequence). The J segment lost 2 bases and the V segment lost 6 bases, leaving 14 bases of the junction unmatched. This CDR3 has 19 amino acids.

The J gene is TRBJ1-2, the V gene TRBV28, with 7 bases aligning to TRBD1. The CDR3 loop spans 13 amino acids. The trim removed 7 bases at V and 3 bases at J, leaving 5 bases unmatched. Germline V CDR1 and CDR2: MDHEN, SYDVKM. CDR3: CASNTRGYYGYTF. CDR3 nucleotide sequence: TGTGCCAGCAATACCAGGGGGTACTATGGCTACACCTTC.

The V call is TRBV11-2, the J call TRBJ2-2; 8 bases map to TRBD1. The J segment lost 5 bases and the V segment lost 5 bases, leaving 10 bases of the junction unmatched. The length of the CDR3 is 16 residues. Per germline, CDR1 SGHAT and CDR2 FQNNGV. CDR3 protein: CASSVLRDRTTGELFF. The CDR3 DNA sequence: TGTGCCAGCAGCGTTCTCCGGGACAGGACGACCGGGGAGCTGTTTTTT.

On this clonotype: A read error is possible here, since a much larger clone lies one base away. The genes are TRBV5-1 and TRBJ2-5, with D possibly TRBD2 on 6 matching bases. V was clipped by 4 bases and J by 13 bases, with 17 bases between them. This CDR3 region has 12 residues. Looked up from germline, CDR1 is SGHRS and CDR2 is YFSETQ. The CDR3 reads CASSAGTPPPYF. The CDR3 nucleotides read TGCGCCAGCAGCGCCGGGACTCCTCCGCCGTACTTC.

The CDR3 region has the DNA TGTGCCAGCAGCCCCCCCGGGCGGCTAGGGACCCAGTACTTC. It translates to CASSPPGRLGTQYF. V and J are TRBV7-2 and TRBJ2-5, with D unclear. CDR3 length: 14 amino acids. The germline V and J ends were trimmed by 5 bases and 7 bases, with 17 bases remaining between them. Germline V gives CDR1 SGHTA, CDR2 FQGNSA.

This clonotype was observed once. A read error may produce the germline difference seen at one junction end. The genes are TRBV28 and TRBJ2-4, with TRBD2 matching 9 bases. The J call is uncertain, as TRBJ2-5 better fits the DNA end. Germline loops: CDR1 MDHEN, CDR2 SYDVKM. The CDR3 contains 16 residues. CDR3 residues: CGSSLATSGIQETQYF. As DNA, the CDR3 is TGTGGCAGCAGTTTAGCGACTAGCGGAATCCAAGAGACCCAGTACTTC.

This clonotype was seen only a few times. The V call is TRBV7-9, the J call TRBJ2-7; no reliable D call. Germline assignment: CDR1 SEHNR and CDR2 FQNEAQ (reference sequence). The V gene lost 1 base and the J gene lost 1 base, with 8 bases spanning the gap. CDR3 length: 14 residues. CDR3 residues: CASSLGAVSYEQYF. The CDR3 coding sequence is TGTGCCAGCAGCTTAGGGGCGGTGTCCTACGAGCAGTACTTC.

In its sample, this clonotype was seen a few times. The DNA is omitted, as the CDR3 cannot be located on it reliably, and the CDR3 follows TCRdb's listing. This chain uses TRBV12-3 or TRBV12-4 with TRBJ2-4; the table's D call, TRBD1, has no DNA check behind it. The CDR3 adds up to 15 amino acids, both ends counted. The CDR3 region is CASSFLAGAKNIQYF.

This clonotype was picked up a small number of times. The chain's CDR3 is CASSQDLTGRTEAFF. The DNA of the CDR3 is TGTGCCAGCAGCCAAGATCTCACAGGTCGGACTGAAGCTTTCTTT. The V gene is TRBV3-1, the J gene TRBJ1-1, with D possibly TRBD1 on 5 matching bases. V gave up 0 bases and J gave up 5 bases, with 13 bases separating them. CDR1 is LGHDT, CDR2 YNNKEL, per germline (reference sequence). This CDR3 is 15 amino acids long.